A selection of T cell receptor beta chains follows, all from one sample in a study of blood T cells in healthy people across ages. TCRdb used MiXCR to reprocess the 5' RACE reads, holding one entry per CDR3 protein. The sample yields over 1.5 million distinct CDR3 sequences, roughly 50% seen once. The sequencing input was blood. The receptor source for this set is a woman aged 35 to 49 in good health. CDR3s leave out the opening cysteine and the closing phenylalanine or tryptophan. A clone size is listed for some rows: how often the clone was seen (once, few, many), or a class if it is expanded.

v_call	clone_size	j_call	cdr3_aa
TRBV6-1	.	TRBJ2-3	ASSGGGNRASTDTQY
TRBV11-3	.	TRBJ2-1	ASGSLSGGVF
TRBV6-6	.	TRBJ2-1	ASSYGGGPGNEQF
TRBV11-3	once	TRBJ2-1	ASSPLLGDEQF
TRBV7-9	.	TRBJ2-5	ASSPQGGLQESQY
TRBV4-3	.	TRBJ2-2	ASSQDRDGAITGELF
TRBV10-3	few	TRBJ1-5	AIGQGSNQPQH
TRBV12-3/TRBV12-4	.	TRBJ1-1	ASNMGGVNIEAF
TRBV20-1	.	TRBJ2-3	SAGGKGTDTQY
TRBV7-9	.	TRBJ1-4	ASSLGTAHTTNEKLF
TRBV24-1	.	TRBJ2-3	ATRDRVDTQY
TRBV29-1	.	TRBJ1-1	SVERRLNTEAF
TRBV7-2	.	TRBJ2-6	ASSSVNSGANVLT
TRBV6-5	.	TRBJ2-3	VSGASDTQY
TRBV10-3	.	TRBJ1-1	AISGIPPGASNTEAF
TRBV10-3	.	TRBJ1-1	AINGQGNTEAF
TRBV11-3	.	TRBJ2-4	AGNLASAKNIQY
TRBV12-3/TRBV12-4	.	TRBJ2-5	ASSLAGTSETQY
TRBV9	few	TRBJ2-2	ASSPSTGNTGELF
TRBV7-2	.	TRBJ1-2	ASSAVQTGNRGYT
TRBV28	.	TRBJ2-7	ASSPTGGIYEQY
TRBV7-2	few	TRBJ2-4	ASSLAGANPGGY
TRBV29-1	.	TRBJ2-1	SVVPGDIYNEQF
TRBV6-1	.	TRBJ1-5	ASSRYTGNNQPQH
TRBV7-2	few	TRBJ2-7	ASRYTSSGGGAYEQY
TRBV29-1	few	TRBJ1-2	SVASGQGYGYT
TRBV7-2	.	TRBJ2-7	ASSLDQGAEEQY
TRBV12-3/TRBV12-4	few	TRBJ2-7	ASSLWGISSYEQY
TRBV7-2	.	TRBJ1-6	ASSVAPRGSPLH
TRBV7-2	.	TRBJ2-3	ASSPVRPNTDTQY
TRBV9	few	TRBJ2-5	ASSTRDTGTGVQETQY
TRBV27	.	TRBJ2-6	ASFWNRGTGANVLT
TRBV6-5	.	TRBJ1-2	ASSYTDSGYGYT
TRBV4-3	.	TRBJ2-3	ASSQDLTGGTQY
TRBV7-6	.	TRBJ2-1	ASRPQGTSSNEQF
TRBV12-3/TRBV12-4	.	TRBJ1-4	ASSFVAGGLTNEKLF
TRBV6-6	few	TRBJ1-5	ARPRPQH
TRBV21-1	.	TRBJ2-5	AGSKESRGETQY
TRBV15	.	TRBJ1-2	ATSRDGQFGYT
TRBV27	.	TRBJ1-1	ASKGLGTNTEAF
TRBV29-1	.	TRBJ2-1	SVEDKGQGANEQF
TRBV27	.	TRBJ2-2	ASSLIGRVNTGELF
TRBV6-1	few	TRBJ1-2	ASSAVGTGNPYGYT
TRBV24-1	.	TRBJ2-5	ATSDLGPGGSETQY
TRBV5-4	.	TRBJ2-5	ASSLGTEPQETQY
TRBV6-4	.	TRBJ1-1	ASSSSIRRGDTEAF